The 32 T cell receptor beta chains listed next were all sequenced from one sample in a study of T cell changes during pregnancy in multiple sclerosis. Sequencing used immunoSEQ multiplex PCR; TCRdb keeps in-frame clones, though not all of them. The sample has approximately 100,000 clones; 90% to 95% are singletons. Sequenced here: peripheral blood, sampled before pregnancy. Receptors originate from a female donor with multiple sclerosis, enrolled in a pregnancy study.

The rearrangement links TRBV7-9 to TRBJ2-7; TRBD2 aligns across 9 bases. Trimming took 5 bases from V and 7 from J; bases not matched to a gene: 9. The CDR3 has 14 amino acids. CDR1 is SEHNR, CDR2 FQNEAQ, per germline (reference sequence). The CDR3 DNA reads as TGTGCCAGCAGCACCTTAGCGGGAGAAGGAGAGCAGTACTTC. Translating it yields CASSTLAGEGEQYF.

The chain links TRBV9 to TRBJ2-5, with 11 bases lining up with TRBD2. V shed 0 bases, J shed 2 bases, and the junction held 3 bases outside the gene matches. The germline CDR1 and CDR2 sequences are SGDLS and YYNGEE. The CDR3 covers 16 residues. CDR3 nucleotide sequence: TGTGCCAGCAGCGTAGGACTAGCGGGACCACAAGAGACCCAGTACTTC. The encoded protein is CASSVGLAGPQETQYF.

The V call is TRBV18, the J call TRBJ1-5; 7 bases match TRBD1. With 2 bases clipped from V and 3 bases from J, the junction kept 7 bases outside the gene matches. This CDR3 has 16 residues. Germline CDR1 reads KGHSH; CDR2 reads LQKENI. Here the CDR3 reads CASSPEQGRTNQPQHF. The CDR3 nucleotides are TGTGCCAGCTCACCAGAACAGGGGCGTACCAATCAGCCCCAGCATTTT.

This chain connects TRBV7-9 to TRBJ1-2, with 11 bases fitting TRBD1. The CDR3 contains 16 residues. Germline CDR1 reads SEHNR; CDR2 reads FQNEAQ (reference sequence). V was clipped by 5 bases and J by 5 bases; unmatched bases: 10. CDR3 residues: CASSASGTGGNYGYTF. The CDR3 DNA is TGTGCCAGCAGCGCGTCAGGGACAGGGGGTAATTATGGCTACACCTTC. Based on the CDR3 plus reference TRBV7-9 and TRBJ1-2, the full variable domain is DTGVSQNPRHKITKRGQNVTFRCDPISEHNRLYWYRQTLGQGPEFLTYFQNEAQLEKSRLLSDRFSAERPKGSFSTLEIQRTEQGDSAMYLCASSASGTGGNYGYTFGSGTRLTVV.

The chain carries TRBV7-9 and TRBJ2-2; weak D call: TRBD1 (6 bases). V was cut by 0 bases and J by 4 bases, with 15 bases left in between. The CDR3 spans 17 residues. Per germline, CDR1 SEHNR and CDR2 FQNEAQ (reference sequence). In DNA, the CDR3 is TGTGCCAGCAGCTTAGCGTGGGCGAGGGGGTCCACCGGGGAGCTGTTTTTT. It is translated as CASSLAWARGSTGELFF. The complete variable domain, with remaining parts taken from reference TRBV7-9 and TRBJ2-2, reads DTGVSQNPRHKITKRGQNVTFRCDPISEHNRLYWYRQTLGQGPEFLTYFQNEAQLEKSRLLSDRFSAERPKGSFSTLEIQRTEQGDSAMYLCASSLAWARGSTGELFFGEGSRLTVL.

V is TRBV25-1 and J is TRBJ1-6, with 11 bases fitting TRBD1. The CDR3 has 16 amino acids. V gave up 3 bases and J gave up 5 bases; unmatched junction bases: 3. The germline V gene has CDR1 MGHDK and CDR2 SYGVNS. Here the CDR3 reads CASSDWDRGDNSPLHF. CDR3 DNA: TGTGCCAGCAGTGACTGGGACAGGGGGGATAATTCACCCCTCCACTTT.

The genes are TRBV5-6 and TRBJ1-4; the D gene is possibly TRBD1 (5 bases). This CDR3 region has 15 residues. Germline V gene sequence: CDR1 SGHDT, CDR2 YYEEEE. Deletions cut 5 bases from V and 5 bases from J, with 16 bases between. The CDR3 region has the DNA TGTGCCAGCAGATCCTGGGGCGTTGCCAATGAAAAACTGTTTTTT. Encoded protein: CASRSWGVANEKLFF.

V usage is TRBV5-1 and J usage is TRBJ2-1; 11 nucleotides agree with TRBD1. V shed 3 bases, J shed 6 bases, and the junction held 8 bases outside the gene matches. The CDR3 length is 16 residues. The germline CDR1 and CDR2 sequences are SGHRS and YFSETQ. CDR3 amino acids: CASSWTGTGGSNEQFF. CDR3 nucleotide sequence: TGCGCCAGCAGCTGGACCGGGACAGGGGGGTCCAATGAGCAGTTCTTC.

The chain employs TRBV5-5 and TRBJ2-7, with a tentative D call TRBD2 (7 bases). The V gene lost 4 bases and the J gene lost 4 bases, with 15 bases spanning the gap. The CDR3 contains 14 residues. The V gene's germline CDR1 is SGHKS and CDR2 YYEKEE (reference sequence). CDR3 sequence (DNA): TGTGCCAGCAGCGCCTCGGGGGGCTCGTACGAGCAGTACTTC. This gives the protein CASSASGGSYEQYF. The full variable domain, its missing parts supplied by reference TRBV5-5 and TRBJ2-7, is DAGVTQSPTHLIKTRGQQVTLRCSPISGHKSVSWYQQVLGQGPQFIFQYYEKEERGRGNFPDRFSARQFPNYSSELNVNALLLGDSALYLCASSASGGSYEQYFGPGTRLTVT.

The CDR3 DNA sequence: TGTGCCAGTAGTATAGGACAGGGGCCCTTCTACGAGCAGTACTTC. This encodes CASSIGQGPFYEQYF. V is TRBV19 and J is TRBJ2-7, with 8 bases lining up with TRBD1. This CDR3 region has 15 residues. Germline V gene lookup returns CDR1 LNHDA and CDR2 SQIVND (reference sequence). V was clipped by 1 base and J by 3 bases; unmatched bases: 5.

The chain joins TRBV2 to TRBJ2-7, with TRBD2 matching over 7 bases. J gave up 4 bases and V 6 bases, and 21 bases lay outside the gene matches. The CDR3 contains 18 residues. Germline V gives CDR1 SNHLY, CDR2 FYNNEI. CDR3 in DNA: TGTGCCAGCAGCCCCTCATTATTCGGGGAGGGCCCTCGGTACGAGCAGTACTTC. Translation gives CASSPSLFGEGPRYEQYF. Full variable domain (outside the CDR3, taken from reference TRBV2 and TRBJ2-7): EPEVTQTPSHQVTQMGQEVILRCVPISNHLYFYWYRQILGQKVEFLVSFYNNEISEKSEIFDDQFSVERPDGSNFTLKIRSTKLEDSAMYFCASSPSLFGEGPRYEQYFGPGTRLTVT.

This rearrangement joins TRBV4-1 to TRBJ2-1; perhaps TRBD1 as D (6 bases). Trimming removed 1 base at V and 2 bases at J, with 12 bases between. This CDR3 contains 16 residues. Germline CDR1 and CDR2: MGHRA and YSYEKL. This CDR3 reads CASSQVGRGAYNEQFF. The DNA for the CDR3 is TGCGCCAGCAGCCAAGTAGGCAGGGGAGCCTACAATGAGCAGTTCTTC.

This clone appeared a few times. This chain joins TRBV27 and TRBJ1-2, with TRBD1 as a possible D gene (6 bases). The CDR3 runs 15 residues. Germline values: CDR1 MNHEY, CDR2 SMNVEV (reference sequence). V was shortened by 6 bases and J by 6 bases, with 20 bases between the two germline ends. As DNA, the CDR3 is TGTGCCAGCAGGGCAAACCTTCAGGGGATGGATGGCTACACCTTC. Protein sequence: CASRANLQGMDGYTF.

The gene calls are TRBV2 and TRBJ2-1; TRBD2 matches at 8 bases. Germline values: CDR1 SNHLY, CDR2 FYNNEI. V lost 6 bases to trimming and J lost 9 bases; unmatched junction nucleotides: 13. The CDR3 has 15 residues. CDR3 DNA: TGTGCCAGCAGGAGGGAAACGGGAGGGCCCGGTGAGCAGTTCTTC. This codes for CASRRETGGPGEQFF.

The chain carries TRBV18 and TRBJ1-2; 8 positions agree with TRBD1. The CDR3 runs 16 residues. The ends lost 2 bases at V and 1 base at J; junction bases unmatched: 6. Germline CDR1 reads KGHSH; CDR2 reads LQKENI. CDR3 DNA: TGTGCCAGCTCACCAACCAAACAGGGGGTTAACTATGGCTACACCTTC. Its translation is CASSPTKQGVNYGYTF.

This rearrangement joins TRBV18 to TRBJ2-3; 9 nucleotides line up with TRBD1. V dropped 1 base and J dropped 2; count of bases not matched to a gene: 7. Germline values: CDR1 KGHSH, CDR2 LQKENI. The CDR3 consists of 17 residues. CDR3 protein: CASSPRPTGGYTDTQYF. Here the CDR3 DNA reads TGTGCCAGCTCACCACGGCCGACAGGGGGGTACACAGATACGCAGTATTTT.

The V call is TRBV10-3, the J call TRBJ1-5, with 7 nucleotides matching TRBD1. Germline CDR1 reads ENHRY; CDR2 reads SYGVKD. Trimming took 6 bases from V and 3 from J; bases not matched to a gene: 14. CDR3 size: 17 residues. Here the CDR3 DNA reads TGTGCCATCAGACACCGAACTACAGGGGAGGTCAATCAGCCCCAGCATTTT. This encodes CAIRHRTTGEVNQPQHF.

V usage is TRBV5-1 and J usage is TRBJ2-3, with TRBD1 identical over 9 bases. The CDR3 is 15 amino acids. Germline trimming cut 2 bases from V and 0 bases from J; bases unmatched to any gene: 1. Germline V gives CDR1 SGHRS, CDR2 YFSETQ. CDR3 nucleotide sequence: TGCGCCAGCAGCTTACAGGGGGCTAGCACAGATACGCAGTATTTT. This gives the protein CASSLQGASTDTQYF. The complete variable domain, with remaining parts taken from reference TRBV5-1 and TRBJ2-3, reads KAGVTQTPRYLIKTRGQQVTLSCSPISGHRSVSWYQQTPGQGLQFLFEYFSETQRNKGNFPGRFSGRQFSNSRSEMNVSTLELGDSALYLCASSLQGASTDTQYFGPGTRLTVL.

The chain carries TRBV19 and TRBJ2-7, with D possibly being TRBD2 (6 bases). The V end lost 3 bases, the J end lost 0 bases, and 21 bases lay between the germline ends. Germline loops: CDR1 LNHDA, CDR2 SQIVND (reference sequence). The CDR3 extends over 18 amino acids. Written as DNA, the CDR3 is TGTGCCAGTAGTATTGTGGGAGGACTTTTTATGGGCTCCTACGAGCAGTACTTC. Translation gives CASSIVGGLFMGSYEQYF.

The chain employs TRBV7-2 and TRBJ2-5; 12 bases align to TRBD2. J lost 4 bases, V lost 5 bases, and 5 bases had no gene match. Germline V gives CDR1 SGHTA, CDR2 FQGNSA. CDR3 length: 15 amino acids. The CDR3 sequence: CASSPLAGGLETQYF. CDR3 in DNA: TGTGCCAGCAGCCCGCTAGCGGGAGGGTTAGAGACCCAGTACTTC.

This chain connects TRBV2 to TRBJ2-5; TRBD1 agrees at 7 bases. V dropped 8 bases and J dropped 1; count of bases not matched to a gene: 4. The CDR3 spans 13 residues. The germline V gene has CDR1 SNHLY and CDR2 FYNNEI. CDR3 sequence reads: CASWGQPQETQYF. The CDR3 DNA reads as TGTGCCAGCTGGGGACAGCCCCAAGAGACCCAGTACTTC.

This chain links TRBV5-6 with TRBJ2-2; no reliable D call. Trimming stripped 3 bases from V and 3 bases from J, with 6 bases between. The length of the CDR3 is 13 residues. Germline CDR1 reads SGHDT; CDR2 reads YYEEEE. The CDR3 sequence is CASSSFDTGELFF. The CDR3 nucleotides read TGTGCCAGCAGCTCCTTTGACACCGGGGAGCTGTTTTTT. Full variable domain (missing parts from reference TRBV5-6 and TRBJ2-2): DAGVTQSPTHLIKTRGQQVTLRCSPKSGHDTVSWYQQALGQGPQFIFQYYEEEERQRGNFPDRFSGHQFPNYSSELNVNALLLGDSALYLCASSSFDTGELFFGEGSRLTVL.

This chain joins TRBV7-9 and TRBJ2-3, with TRBD2 matching 11 bases. Germline trimming cut 7 bases from V and 8 bases from J; bases unmatched to any gene: 8. This CDR3 spans 14 amino acids. Germline V gives CDR1 SEHNR, CDR2 FQNEAQ (reference sequence). In DNA form, the CDR3 reads TGTGCCAGCACCCAGAATAGCGGGAGGGTTACGCAGTATTTT. This sequence encodes CASTQNSGRVTQYF. The full variable domain, rest sourced from reference TRBV7-9 and TRBJ2-3, is DTGVSQNPRHKITKRGQNVTFRCDPISEHNRLYWYRQTLGQGPEFLTYFQNEAQLEKSRLLSDRFSAERPKGSFSTLEIQRTEQGDSAMYLCASTQNSGRVTQYFGPGTRLTVL.

This clone was detected only once. The rearrangement joins TRBV19 to TRBJ2-2; 9 nucleotides line up with TRBD1. After removal of 6 bases from V and 3 bases from J, the junction contained 2 bases not matched to a gene. Germline loops: CDR1 LNHDA, CDR2 SQIVND (reference sequence). This CDR3 spans 14 amino acids. The CDR3 loop is CASRTGGYTGELFF. CDR3 in DNA: TGTGCCAGTAGGACAGGGGGTTACACCGGGGAGCTGTTTTTT. Complete variable domain (other parts from reference TRBV19 and TRBJ2-2): DGGITQSPKYLFRKEGQNVTLSCEQNLNHDAMYWYRQDPGQGLRLIYYSQIVNDFQKGDIAEGYSVSREKKESFPLTVTSAQKNPTAFYLCASRTGGYTGELFFGEGSRLTVL.

This clone was recorded only once. The rearrangement joins TRBV9 to TRBJ1-1; TRBD1 is a possible D gene (6 bases). Germline loops: CDR1 SGDLS, CDR2 YYNGEE. Trimming cost V 0 bases and J 1 base, with 10 bases left between them. The CDR3 length is 15 residues. CDR3 residues: CASSVEATGNTEAFF. DNA for the CDR3: TGTGCCAGCAGCGTAGAGGCGACAGGGAACACTGAAGCTTTCTTT.

The chain uses TRBV7-2 and TRBJ1-3, with D perhaps TRBD1 (5 bases). This CDR3 region has 15 residues. Trimming left V 3 bases short and J 7 bases short, with 16 bases between. Per the germline V gene, CDR1 is SGHTA and CDR2 is FQGNSA. The CDR3 loop reads CASSFRRGGGNTIYF. DNA of the CDR3: TGTGCCAGCAGCTTCCGGCGGGGGGGAGGGAACACCATATATTTT.

V and J are TRBV5-6 and TRBJ2-2; 14 bases are shared with TRBD2. The V segment lost 4 bases and the J segment 5 bases; nucleotides outside the gene matches: 4. The CDR3 sequence is 16 residues long. Germline loops: CDR1 SGHDT, CDR2 YYEEEE. The CDR3 spells CASSLWTSGRTGELFF. The CDR3 nucleotides read TGTGCCAGCAGCCTATGGACTAGCGGGAGGACCGGGGAGCTGTTTTTT.

This clone was counted a single time. This chain joins TRBV2 and TRBJ2-3; 10 nucleotides align to TRBD2. With V trimmed by 1 base and J by 3 bases, 1 base remained unmatched. The germline V gene encodes CDR1 SNHLY and CDR2 FYNNEI. The CDR3 is made up of 15 amino acids. For the CDR3, the DNA is TGTGCCAGCAGTGAAGTGACTAGCGGGACAGATACGCAGTATTTT. Translated: CASSEVTSGTDTQYF.

This clone is a singleton in its sample. The V and J genes are TRBV27 and TRBJ2-7; D call uncertain. The CDR3 spans 13 residues. V shed 2 bases and J shed 3 bases, with 8 bases lying between them. The germline CDR1 and CDR2 sequences are MNHEY and SMNVEV (reference sequence). The CDR3 loop is CASSLKQFYEQYF. The CDR3 nucleotides are TGTGCCAGCAGTTTAAAACAGTTCTACGAGCAGTACTTC.

This chain uses TRBV2 with TRBJ2-1; TRBD2 agrees at 9 bases. V gave up 7 bases and J gave up 8 bases; unmatched junction bases: 12. The CDR3 spans 15 residues. Per the germline V gene, CDR1 is SNHLY and CDR2 is FYNNEI. The CDR3 sequence: CASTGTSRRAHEQFF. CDR3 bases: TGTGCCAGCACTGGGACTAGCAGGAGGGCCCATGAGCAGTTCTTC.

This sequence joins TRBV5-1 and TRBJ1-5, with a possible D match to TRBD1 (6 bases). There are 14 residues in the CDR3. V was shortened by 4 bases and J by 7 bases, with 15 bases between the two germline ends. Germline CDR1 SGHRS, CDR2 YFSETQ. The CDR3 protein is CASSREGVGQPQHF. The CDR3, as DNA: TGCGCCAGCAGCCGGGAGGGGGTAGGACAGCCCCAGCATTTT.

The V and J genes are TRBV7-9 and TRBJ1-1, with 7 positions matching TRBD1. The CDR3 is 13 residues long. Germline V gene sequence: CDR1 SEHNR, CDR2 FQNEAQ (reference sequence). Trimming removed 5 bases from V and 9 bases from J; junction bases left unmatched: 9. The chain's CDR3 is CASSDLLTGKAFF. In DNA, the CDR3 is TGTGCCAGCAGCGACCTATTGACAGGGAAAGCTTTCTTT.